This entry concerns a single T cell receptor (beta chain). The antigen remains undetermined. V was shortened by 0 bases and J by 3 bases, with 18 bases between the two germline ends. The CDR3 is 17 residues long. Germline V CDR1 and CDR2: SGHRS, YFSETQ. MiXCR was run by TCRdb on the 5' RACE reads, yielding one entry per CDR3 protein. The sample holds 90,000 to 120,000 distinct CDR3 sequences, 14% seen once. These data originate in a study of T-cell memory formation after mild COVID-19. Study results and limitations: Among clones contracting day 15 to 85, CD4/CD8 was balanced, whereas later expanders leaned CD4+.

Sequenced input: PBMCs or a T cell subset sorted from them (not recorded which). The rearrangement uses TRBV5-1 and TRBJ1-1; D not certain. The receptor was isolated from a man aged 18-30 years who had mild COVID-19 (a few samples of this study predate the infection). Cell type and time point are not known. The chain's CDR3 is CASSLAAGGPADTEAFF. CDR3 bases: TGCGCCAGCAGCTTGGCCGCGGGAGGTCCAGCGGACACTGAAGCTTTCTTT.